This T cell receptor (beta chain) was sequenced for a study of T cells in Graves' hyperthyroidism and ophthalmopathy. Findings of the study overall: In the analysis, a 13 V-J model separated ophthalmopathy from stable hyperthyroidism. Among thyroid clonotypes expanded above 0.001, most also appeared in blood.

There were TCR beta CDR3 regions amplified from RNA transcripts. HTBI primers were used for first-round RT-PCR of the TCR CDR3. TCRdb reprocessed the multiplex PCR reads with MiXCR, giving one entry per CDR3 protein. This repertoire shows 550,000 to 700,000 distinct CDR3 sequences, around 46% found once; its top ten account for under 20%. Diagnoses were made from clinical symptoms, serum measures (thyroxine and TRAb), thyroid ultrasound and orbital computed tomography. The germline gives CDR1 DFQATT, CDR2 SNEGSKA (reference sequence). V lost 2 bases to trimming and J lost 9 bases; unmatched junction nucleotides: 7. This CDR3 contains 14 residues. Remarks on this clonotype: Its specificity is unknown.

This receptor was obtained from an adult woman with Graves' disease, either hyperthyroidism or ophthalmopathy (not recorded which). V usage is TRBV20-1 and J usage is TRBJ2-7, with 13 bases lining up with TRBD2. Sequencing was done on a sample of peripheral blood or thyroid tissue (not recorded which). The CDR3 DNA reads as TGCAGTGCTAGACTAGGACTAGCGGGAGAAGGGCAGTACTTC. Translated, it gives CSARLGLAGEGQYF.